This T cell receptor (beta chain) was recorded in a study of blood T cell repertoires in COVID-19. Study background: The origin of the acute and convalescent COVID-19 samples was the United States, Italy and Spain.

Participants, roughly 18 to 89 years old, spanned around 26 US areas. Two negative PCRs, clearance, or symptom resolution characterized the recovered Cohort 3 donors. Germline V gives CDR1 SGHVS, CDR2 FQNEAQ. The CDR3 loop spans 17 amino acids. V lost 3 bases to trimming and J lost 0 bases, with 12 bases between them. In the authors' workflow: Estimates of nucleated cell counts were drawn from the amplification of reference gene primers. TCRdb's copy holds only in-frame clones and misses some; the assay was immunoSEQ multiplex PCR. V, J and clone size were drawn from that table, and D and trimming were deduced from the DNA. The sample includes some 370,000 clones, less than 90% seen only once; the top ten take around 5.1%.

The chain has TRBV7-8 and TRBJ1-6; D call uncertain. The clonotype originates from a woman in her forties or fifties who had recovered from COVID-19. Sequenced: PBMCs or T cells enriched from blood (not recorded which). CDR3: CASSLSGSSSYNSPLHF. CDR3 DNA sequence: TGTGCCAGCAGCTTGTCCGGGTCGAGCTCCTATAATTCACCCCTCCACTTT.